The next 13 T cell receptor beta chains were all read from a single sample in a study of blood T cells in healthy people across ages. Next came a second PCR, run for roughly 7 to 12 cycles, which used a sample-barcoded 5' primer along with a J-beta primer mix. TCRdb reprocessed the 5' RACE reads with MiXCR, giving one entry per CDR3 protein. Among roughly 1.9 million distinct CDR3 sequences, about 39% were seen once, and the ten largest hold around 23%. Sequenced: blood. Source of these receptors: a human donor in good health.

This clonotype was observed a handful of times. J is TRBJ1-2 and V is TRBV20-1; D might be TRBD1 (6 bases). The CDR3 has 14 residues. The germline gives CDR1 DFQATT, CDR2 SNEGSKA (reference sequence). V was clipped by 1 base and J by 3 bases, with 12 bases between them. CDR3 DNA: TGCAGTGCTAGAGTGGGGGGCTCCGACTATGGCTACACCTTC. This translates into CSARVGGSDYGYTF.

The CDR3 region is CASSQVTRPRRRAELFF. The DNA for the CDR3 is TGCGCCAGCAGCCAAGTTACCCGGCCCCGGCGGCGGGCGGAGCTGTTTTTT. V gene TRBV4-1 combines with J gene TRBJ2-2; TRBD2 is a possible D gene (5 bases). The CDR3 covers 17 residues. Germline lookup yields CDR1 MGHRA and CDR2 YSYEKL. Trimming stripped 1 base from V and 10 bases from J, with 22 bases between.

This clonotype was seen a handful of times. CDR3 in DNA: TGTGCCTCTACCCCTACTAGCTCATATGGCGAGCAGTACTTC. Protein sequence: CASTPTSSYGEQYF. The V call is TRBV10-3, the J call TRBJ2-5, with TRBD2 as a possible D gene (6 bases). The J call is doubtful: the DNA matches TRBJ2-7 better. The CDR3 spans 14 residues. From germline, CDR1 is ENHRY and CDR2 SYGVKD.

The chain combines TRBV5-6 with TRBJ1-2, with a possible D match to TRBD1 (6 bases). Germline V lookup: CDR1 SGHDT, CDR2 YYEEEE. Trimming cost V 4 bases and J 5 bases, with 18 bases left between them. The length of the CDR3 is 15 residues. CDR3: CASSLYVRGLYGYTF. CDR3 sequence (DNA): TGTGCCAGCAGCCTGTACGTCAGGGGATTATATGGCTACACCTTC.

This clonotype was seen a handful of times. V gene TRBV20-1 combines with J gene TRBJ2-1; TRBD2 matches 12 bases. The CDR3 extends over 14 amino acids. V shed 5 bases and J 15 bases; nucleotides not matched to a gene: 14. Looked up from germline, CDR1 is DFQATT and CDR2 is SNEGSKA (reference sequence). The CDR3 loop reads CSAFPGLAGLLPFF. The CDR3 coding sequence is TGCAGTGCTTTTCCGGGACTAGCGGGTCTTCTTCCGTTCTTC.

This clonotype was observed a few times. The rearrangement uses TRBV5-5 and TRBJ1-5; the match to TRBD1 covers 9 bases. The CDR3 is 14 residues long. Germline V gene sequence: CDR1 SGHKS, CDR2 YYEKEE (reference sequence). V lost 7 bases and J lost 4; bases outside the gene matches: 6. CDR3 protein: CASEGTGTNQPQHF. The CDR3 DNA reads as TGTGCCAGCGAGGGGACAGGGACTAATCAGCCCCAGCATTTT.

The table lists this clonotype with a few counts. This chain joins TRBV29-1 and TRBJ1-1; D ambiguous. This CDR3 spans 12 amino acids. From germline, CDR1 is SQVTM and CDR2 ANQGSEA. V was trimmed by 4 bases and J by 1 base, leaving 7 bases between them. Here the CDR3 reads CSVVRSNTEAFF. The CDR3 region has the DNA TGCAGCGTTGTAAGGTCGAACACTGAAGCTTTCTTT.

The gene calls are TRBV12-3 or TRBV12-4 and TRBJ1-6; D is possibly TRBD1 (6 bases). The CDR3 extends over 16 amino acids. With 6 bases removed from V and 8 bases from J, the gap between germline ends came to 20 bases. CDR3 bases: TGTGCCAGCAGCCTTGGGACGGGGACACTGCATTCACCCCTCCACTTT. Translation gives CASSLGTGTLHSPLHF.

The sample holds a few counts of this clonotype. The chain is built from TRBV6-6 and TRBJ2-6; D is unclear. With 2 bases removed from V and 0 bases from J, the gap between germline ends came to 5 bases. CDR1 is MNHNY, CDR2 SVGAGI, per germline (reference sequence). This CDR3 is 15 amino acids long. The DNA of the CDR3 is TGTGCCAGCAGTTACAAGGGCTCTGGGGCCAACGTCCTGACTTTC. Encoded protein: CASSYKGSGANVLTF.

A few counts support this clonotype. CDR3 amino acids: CASSPRGGGSDNEQFF. As DNA, the CDR3 is TGTGCCAGCAGCCCGCGTGGCGGGGGGTCCGACAATGAGCAGTTCTTC. The rearrangement uses TRBV11-2 and TRBJ2-1; 8 nucleotides match TRBD2. The CDR3 is 16 residues long. The junction had 11 bases not matched to a gene; V was cut back by 5 bases and J by 5 bases. CDR1 and CDR2 (germline): SGHAT, FQNNGV.

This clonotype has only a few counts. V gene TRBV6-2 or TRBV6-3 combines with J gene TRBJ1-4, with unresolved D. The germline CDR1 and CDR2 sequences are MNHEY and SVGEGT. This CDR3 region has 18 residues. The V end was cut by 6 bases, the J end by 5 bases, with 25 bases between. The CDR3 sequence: CASSSLLDGGKPNEKLFF. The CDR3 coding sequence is TGTGCCAGCAGCTCCCTTCTCGACGGCGGGAAGCCGAATGAAAAACTGTTTTTT.

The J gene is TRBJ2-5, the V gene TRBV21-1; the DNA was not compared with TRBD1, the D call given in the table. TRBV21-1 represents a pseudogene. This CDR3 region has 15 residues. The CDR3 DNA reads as TGTGCCAGCAGCAAACGAGGGGGTTGGTCGGGGCTGTCGTACTTC. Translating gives CASSKRGGWSGLSYF.

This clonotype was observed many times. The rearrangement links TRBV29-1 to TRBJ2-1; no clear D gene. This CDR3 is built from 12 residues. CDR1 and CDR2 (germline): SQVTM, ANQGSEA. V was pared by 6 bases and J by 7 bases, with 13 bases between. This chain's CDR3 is CSVNSRANEQFF. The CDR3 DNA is TGCAGCGTGAATAGTAGGGCGAATGAGCAGTTCTTC.